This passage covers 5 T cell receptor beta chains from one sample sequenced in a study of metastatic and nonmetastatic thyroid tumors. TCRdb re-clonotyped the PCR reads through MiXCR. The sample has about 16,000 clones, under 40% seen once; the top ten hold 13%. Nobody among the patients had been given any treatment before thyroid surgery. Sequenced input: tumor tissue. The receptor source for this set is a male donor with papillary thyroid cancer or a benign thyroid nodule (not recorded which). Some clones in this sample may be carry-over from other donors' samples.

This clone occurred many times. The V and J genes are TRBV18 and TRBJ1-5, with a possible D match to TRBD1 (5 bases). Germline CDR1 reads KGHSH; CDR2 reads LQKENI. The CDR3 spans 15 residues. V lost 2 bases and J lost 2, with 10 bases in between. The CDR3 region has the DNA TGTGCCAGCTCACCAGGAGCGGGGCGCAATCAGCCCCAGCATTTT. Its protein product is CASSPGAGRNQPQHF.

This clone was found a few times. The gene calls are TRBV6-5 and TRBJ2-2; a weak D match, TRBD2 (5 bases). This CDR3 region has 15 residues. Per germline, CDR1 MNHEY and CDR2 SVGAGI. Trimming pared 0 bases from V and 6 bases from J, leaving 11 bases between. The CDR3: CASSYSGGRSGELFF. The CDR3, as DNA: TGTGCCAGCAGTTACTCGGGCGGGCGGTCCGGGGAGCTGTTTTTT.

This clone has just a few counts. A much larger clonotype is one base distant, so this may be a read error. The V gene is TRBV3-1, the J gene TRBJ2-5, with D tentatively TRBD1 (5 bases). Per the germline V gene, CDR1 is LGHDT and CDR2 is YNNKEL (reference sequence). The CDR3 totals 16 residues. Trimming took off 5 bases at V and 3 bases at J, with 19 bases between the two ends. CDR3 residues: CASSTMAQALKETQYF. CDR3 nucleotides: TGTGCCAGCAGCACAATGGCACAGGCACTCAAAGAGACCCAGTACTTC.

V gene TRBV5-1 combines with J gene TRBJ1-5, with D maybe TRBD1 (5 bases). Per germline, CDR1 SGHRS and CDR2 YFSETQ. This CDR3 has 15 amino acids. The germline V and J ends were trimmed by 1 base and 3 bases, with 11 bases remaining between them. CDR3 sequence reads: CASSLRGVDNQPQHF. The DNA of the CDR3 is TGCGCCAGCAGCTTGCGGGGGGTCGACAATCAGCCCCAGCATTTT.

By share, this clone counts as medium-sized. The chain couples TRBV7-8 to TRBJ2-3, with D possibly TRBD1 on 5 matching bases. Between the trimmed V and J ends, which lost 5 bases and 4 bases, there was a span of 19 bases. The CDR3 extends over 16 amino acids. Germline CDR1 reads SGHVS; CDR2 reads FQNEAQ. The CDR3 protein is CASSPQVITAADTQYF. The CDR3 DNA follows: TGTGCCAGCAGCCCACAGGTTATCACCGCTGCAGATACGCAGTATTTT. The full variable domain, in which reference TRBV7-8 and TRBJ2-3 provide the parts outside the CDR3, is GAGVSQSPRYKVAKRGQDVALRCDPISGHVSLFWYQQALGQGPEFLTYFQNEAQLDKSGLPSDRFFAERPEGSVSTLKIQRTQQEDSAVYLCASSPQVITAADTQYFGPGTRLTVL.